This T cell receptor beta chain was found in a study of OX40 agonist ivuxolimab in advanced cancers. Study-wide context: Treatment of patients was with ivuxolimab, an agonistic anti-OX40 (CD134) antibody.

To note about this clone: The antigen is unknown.

General study findings and limits: Certain nonresponders additionally had low normalized T-cell clonal expansion.

Some clones are missing from TCRdb's copy, which holds only in-frame ones; the method was immunoSEQ multiplex PCR. Here the sample spans over 50,000 clones, 70% to 90% being singletons. This receptor was obtained from an adult with an advanced solid tumor such as melanoma, head and neck, liver or kidney cancer. Sample: CD4+ or CD8+ T cells sorted from blood, taken in a trial of the OX40 agonist ivuxolimab.

CDR3: CASSFHLKVGNTIYF. CDR3 coding DNA: TGTGCCAGCAGTTTCCACCTTAAGGTTGGAAACACCATATATTTT. The chain uses TRBV28 and TRBJ1-3; D remains ambiguous. Trimming removed 3 bases from V and 3 bases from J, with 12 bases in between. CDR3 size: 15 residues. Germline V gene sequence: CDR1 MDHEN, CDR2 SYDVKM.